This TCR beta chain was recovered during a study of blood T cell repertoires in COVID-19. On the study more broadly: Collection of acute and convalescent COVID-19 samples took place in the United States, Italy and Spain.

Assay used: immunoSEQ multiplex PCR; TCRdb lists only in-frame clones, some missing. The sample lists around 170,000 clones, 75% to 90% seen once, with about 8.3% in the top ten. This clone was recorded a few times. Per the germline V gene, CDR1 is KGHSH and CDR2 is LQKENI. J was trimmed by 5 bases and V by 1 base; bases with no gene match: 5. This CDR3 has 15 amino acids. The chain is built from TRBV18 and TRBJ2-7; TRBD2 agrees at 10 bases. This TCR was recovered from a woman aged 65 to 85 with COVID-19, enrolled during active disease. The sequenced sample was peripheral blood. The CDR3 region has the DNA TGTGCCAGCTCACCACAGAGCGGGAGGGCCAACGAGCAGTACTTC. Translation gives CASSPQSGRANEQYF.